This entry describes one T cell receptor beta chain. What it recognizes is unknown. Although they were nominally healthy when sampled, donors likely had unrecorded immune exposures. These data belong to a study of cytomegalovirus exposure and HLA in healthy donors. Overall study context: There were 117 million unique TCR beta sequences, drawn from roughly 200 million T cells, in an earlier analysis. Findings and limits, study-wide: In the analysis, some V segments, TRBV6-2 and TRBV6-3 included, were excluded as indistinguishable.

The V and J ends lost 3 bases and 8 bases, in that order; junction bases with no gene match: 6. CDR1 and CDR2 from the germline V gene are MDHEN and SYDVKM. The CDR3 is made up of 14 amino acids. The PCR had 60 Vbeta and 13 Jbeta primers. Method: immunoSEQ multiplex PCR; TCRdb's copy keeps in-frame clones and lacks some. The sample includes a few hundred thousand clones, 60% to 85% of them seen just once. The J gene is TRBJ1-4, the V gene TRBV28; 7 bases align to TRBD1. The sample was PBMCs. The source is a man in his forties in good health and CMV-seronegative. The CDR3 is CASSLGRGREKLFF. CDR3 in DNA: TGTGCCAGCAGTTTGGGCAGGGGGAGGGAAAAACTGTTTTTT. The whole variable domain, remainder taken from reference TRBV28 and TRBJ1-4, is DVKVTQSSRYLVKRTGEKVFLECVQDMDHENMFWYRQDPGLGLRLIYFSYDVKMKEKGDIPEGYSVSREKKERFSLILESASTNQTSMYLCASSLGRGREKLFFGSGTQLSVL.